This T cell receptor beta chain appears in the sequencing data of a study of vaccination effects on CD4 cells after COVID-19. Study outcomes and limitations: Vaccine- and infection-induced clones showed marked clonal contraction late following vaccination. There were few convalescent patients in the study and no early post-infection timepoints. Nearly all vaccine-induced clones in healthy recipients recognized only SARS-CoV-2.

Before any sequencing was done, the ViraFEST assay used viral peptide pools to expand antigen-specific CD4+ T cells. The culture ran for 10 days, and then CD4+ T cells were isolated. The vaccine given was either BNT162b2 or mRNA-1273, in two doses. It was with roughly 10 IU/ml IL-2 and about 9.2 ug/ml peptides that a few million PBMC per well were cultured. Germline values: CDR1 MGHRA, CDR2 YSYEKL. This CDR3 is built from 17 residues. J lost 5 bases, V lost 0 bases, and 11 bases had no gene match. Measured with immunoSEQ multiplex PCR; TCRdb has only the in-frame clones, and not every one. Here the sample spans about 59,000 clones, around 78% being singletons. A remark on this clone: The antigen is undetermined.

This sequence was found in a human donor who received a COVID-19 vaccine. The chain has TRBV4-1 and TRBJ2-5; 8 nucleotides agree with TRBD1. Sequenced here: CD4+ T cells from PBMCs cultured with HCoV-OC43 spike peptides, sampled after COVID-19 vaccination. Documented subset: HCoV-OC43 spike overlapping peptide pool stimulation. CDR3 amino acids: CASSQDFLRTGSETQYF. DNA of the CDR3: TGCGCCAGCAGCCAAGATTTTCTCCGGACAGGGAGTGAGACCCAGTACTTC.